The clone carrying this T cell receptor (beta chain) was picked up many times. The CDR3 spans 17 residues. The V end was cut by 6 bases, the J end by 1 base, with 20 bases between. CDR1 and CDR2 (germline): SNHLY, FYNNEI. The data originate from a study of beta chain features in type 1 diabetes. Expressed TCRB transcripts got sequenced, as all isolated RNA was reverse transcribed. Only in-frame clones appear in the TCRdb table, and some are missing; sequencing was by immunoSEQ multiplex PCR. The repertoire has 300,000 to 350,000 clones, 13% to 15% of them found once; the top ten carry 6.7%. Sequenced input: central memory CD4+ T cells from blood. This rearrangement joins TRBV2 to TRBJ2-3; D may be TRBD2 (6 bases). The sequence was obtained from a young man in good health. The CDR3, as DNA: TGTGCCAGCAGCCAACCGGGACTCCAATCGGGCACAGATACGCAGTATTTT. Its protein product is CASSQPGLQSGTDTQYF.